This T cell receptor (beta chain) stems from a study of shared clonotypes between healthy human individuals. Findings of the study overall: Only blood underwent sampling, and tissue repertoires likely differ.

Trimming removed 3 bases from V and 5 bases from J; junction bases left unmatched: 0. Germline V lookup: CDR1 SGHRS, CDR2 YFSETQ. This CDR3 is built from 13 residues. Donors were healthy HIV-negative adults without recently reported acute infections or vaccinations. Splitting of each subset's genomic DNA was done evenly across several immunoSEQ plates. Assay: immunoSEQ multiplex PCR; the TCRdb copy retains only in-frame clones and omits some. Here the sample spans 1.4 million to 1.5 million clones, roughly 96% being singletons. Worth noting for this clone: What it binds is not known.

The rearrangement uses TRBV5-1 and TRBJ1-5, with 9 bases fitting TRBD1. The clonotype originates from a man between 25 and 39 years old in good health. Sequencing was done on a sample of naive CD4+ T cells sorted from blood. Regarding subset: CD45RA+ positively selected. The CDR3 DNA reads TGCGCCAGCAGCTGGGACAGGGATCAGCCCCAGCATTTT. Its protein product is CASSWDRDQPQHF.